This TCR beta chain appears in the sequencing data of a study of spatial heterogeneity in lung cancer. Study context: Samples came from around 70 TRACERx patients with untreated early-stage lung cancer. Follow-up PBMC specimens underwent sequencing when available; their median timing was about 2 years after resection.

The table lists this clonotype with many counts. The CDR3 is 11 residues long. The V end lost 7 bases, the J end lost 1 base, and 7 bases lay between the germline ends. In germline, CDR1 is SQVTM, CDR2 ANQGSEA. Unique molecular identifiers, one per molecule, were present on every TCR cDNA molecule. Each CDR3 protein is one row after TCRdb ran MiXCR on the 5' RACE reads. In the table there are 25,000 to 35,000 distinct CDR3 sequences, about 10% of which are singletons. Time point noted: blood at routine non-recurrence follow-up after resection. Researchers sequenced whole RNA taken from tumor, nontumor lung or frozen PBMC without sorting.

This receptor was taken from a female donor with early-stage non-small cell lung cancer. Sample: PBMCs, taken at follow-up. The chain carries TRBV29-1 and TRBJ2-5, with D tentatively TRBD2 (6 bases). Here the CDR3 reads CSAGLQETQYF. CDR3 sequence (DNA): TGCAGCGCGGGACTCCAAGAGACCCAGTACTTC.